This T cell receptor (beta chain) was sequenced in a study of tissue T cells after allogeneic stem cell transplantation. A word on this clone: No antigen is known for it. Gene names and germline match the mouse. The sequenced fragment ends 1 residue before the CDR3 boundary, so the rest is inferred from the germline J gene.

Assay used: immunoSEQ multiplex PCR; TCRdb lists only in-frame clones, some missing. The top ten clones hold about a sixth of a sample with 1,400 or so clones, around 50% of them seen once. This CDR3 comprises 14 residues. Germline values: CDR1 KGHPV, CDR2 FQNQEV (reference sequence). V was trimmed by 4 bases and J by 0 bases, leaving 8 bases between them. Notes on the study in general: Only a limited share of tissue TCRs appeared in blood or spleen.

This sample's time point: mouse harvest day 7 after allogeneic transplant. Each mouse received 10^7 T-cell-depleted marrow cells plus 10^6 splenic CD5+ T cells by tail vein. Mice had MHC-mismatched B6 into BALB/c GVHD, sampled day 7 or 14. The sample was liver tissue. The clonotype originates from a female BALB/c mouse given C57BL/6 T cells with graft-versus-host disease after an allogeneic hematopoietic cell transplant. The V call is TRBV26, the J call TRBJ2-5; D perhaps matches TRBD1 (5 bases). The DNA read from the CDR3 is TGTGCCAGCAGTCCGACAGTTAACCAAGACACCCAGTAC. Amino acids: CASSPTVNQDTQY. The full-length CDR3 reads as CASSPTVNQDTQYF.